This entry is about one T cell receptor beta chain. This specimen belongs to a study of control samples from healthy donors and cancer patients. Sequencing used immunoSEQ multiplex PCR; TCRdb keeps in-frame clones, though not all of them. The sample shows under 200,000 clones, less than 95% of them seen only once. Germline assignment: CDR1 LNHDA and CDR2 SQIVND (reference sequence). The CDR3 consists of 13 residues. With 3 bases removed from V and 3 bases from J, the gap between germline ends came to 8 bases. Sequencing was carried out using PBMCs. The chain links TRBV19 to TRBJ1-2; D uncertain. The TCR sequence derives from a man between 60 and 75 years old with colorectal cancer. The CDR3 reads CASSISGDYGYTF. CDR3 DNA sequence: TGTGCCAGTAGTATTTCCGGGGACTATGGCTACACCTTC.